A selection of T cell receptor beta chains follows, all from one sample in a study of blood T cell repertoires in COVID-19. Data came from immunoSEQ multiplex PCR; TCRdb stores just in-frame clones and leaves some out. The profile shows 250,000 or so clones, around 83% of them singletons. The sequenced material came from peripheral blood. These TCRs come from a man older than 75 with acute or convalescent COVID-19. Each CDR3 is given with its conserved first and last residue. Each record gives: clone size, D gene, J gene, V gene, CDR3 protein, CDR3 DNA. D genes are given only for firm matches. Only part of the rows carry a size: once, few, many, or a class if the clone is expanded.

>-|TRBD2|TRBJ2-1|TRBV11-3
CASSFSGTSGHEQFF
TGTGCCAGCAGCTTTAGCGGGACCAGCGGTCATGAGCAGTTCTTC
>-|-|TRBJ2-3|TRBV3-1/TRBV3-2
CASSQAVDTQYF
TGTGCCAGCAGCCAAGCCGTGGATACGCAGTATTTT
>few|TRBD2|TRBJ2-3|TRBV24-1
CATSRRSSGVATDTQYF
TGTGCCACCAGTAGGAGGTCTAGCGGGGTCGCCACAGATACGCAGTATTTT
>-|-|TRBJ2-1|TRBV19
CASSTFYLGDNEQFF
TGTGCCAGTAGTACATTCTATTTAGGAGACAATGAGCAGTTCTTC
>-|TRBD2|TRBJ2-3|TRBV5-6
CASSPKAGGRGDTQYF
TGTGCCAGCAGCCCGAAGGCGGGGGGCCGGGGAGATACGCAGTATTTT
>-|TRBD2|TRBJ2-5|TRBV5-1
CASSPGGGSLETQYF
TGCGCCAGCAGCCCCGGGGGGGGCTCTCTCGAGACCCAGTACTTC
>-|-|TRBJ1-4|TRBV7-2
CASSLTGGANERLFF
TGTGCCAGCAGCTTAACGGGGGGGGCCAATGAAAGACTGTTTTTT
>-|-|TRBJ2-1|TRBV5-1
CASSLQGNPYNEQFF
TGCGCCAGCAGCCTGCAGGGGAACCCCTACAATGAGCAGTTCTTC
>-|TRBD1|TRBJ1-2|TRBV4-2
CASSQAGQTYYGYTF
TGTGCCAGCAGCCAAGCGGGACAGACTTACTATGGCTACACCTTC
>-|TRBD1|TRBJ1-6|TRBV5-4
CASSTGTANNSPLHF
TGTGCCAGCAGCACTGGGACAGCGAATAATTCACCCCTCCACTTT
>few|TRBD1|TRBJ1-5|TRBV19
CASSIDRGLRGQPQHF
TGTGCCAGTAGTATAGATAGGGGGCTGCGGGGTCAGCCCCAGCATTTT
>-|TRBD1|TRBJ1-2|TRBV6-5
CASSYVRQGRPYGYTF
TGTGCCAGCAGTTACGTTCGACAGGGCCGTCCTTATGGCTACACCTTC
>-|TRBD1|TRBJ1-2|TRBV4-1
CASSRSGQAPNYGYTF
TGCGCCAGCAGCCGTAGTGGACAGGCCCCTAACTATGGCTACACCTTC
>once|TRBD1|TRBJ1-5|TRBV28
CASSSGQGNYQPQHF
TGTGCCAGCAGTTCGGGACAGGGAAATTATCAGCCCCAGCATTTT
>-|-|TRBJ2-5|TRBV2
CASRGFRTDQETQYF
TGTGCCAGCAGAGGCTTCAGGACAGACCAAGAGACCCAGTACTTC